The 19 T cell receptor beta chains below were found in one sample sequenced in a study of beta chain features in type 1 diabetes. Expressed TCRB transcripts were sequenced after all isolated RNA was converted to cDNA. The protocol was immunoSEQ multiplex PCR, while the TCRdb copy is restricted to in-frame clones and leaves out a portion. The data contain around 710,000 clones, over 10% of them singletons. No antigen has been identified for these receptors. Study-wide findings and caveats: Among all four CD4+ subsets, Type 1 diabetes patients had TCRB CDR3s that were moderately but significantly shorter.

Sequencing input: naive CD4+ T cells from blood. The receptors here all came from a man aged 25-45 years with type 1 diabetes.

This clone was seen only once. The gene calls are TRBV27 and TRBJ1-6, with D unclear. The germline V gene encodes CDR1 MNHEY and CDR2 SMNVEV (reference sequence). The CDR3 consists of 14 residues. V shed 4 bases and J shed 7 bases, with 11 bases lying between them. The CDR3 here is CASSSWGKNSPLHF. As DNA, the CDR3 is TGTGCCAGCAGTTCGTGGGGAAAGAATTCACCCCTCCACTTT.

This clone was seen more than once but under ten times. This chain links TRBV28 with TRBJ2-3; the match to TRBD2 covers 14 bases. The germline V gene encodes CDR1 MDHEN and CDR2 SYDVKM. V trimming: 5 bases; J trimming: 2 bases; junction bases outside the gene matches: 9. This CDR3 comprises 18 residues. Here the CDR3 reads CASSQSGLAGGYTDTQYF. The CDR3 DNA reads TGTGCCAGCAGTCAATCCGGACTAGCGGGGGGTTACACAGATACGCAGTATTTT. Looking up the rest from reference TRBV28 and TRBJ2-3 gives the full variable domain: DVKVTQSSRYLVKRTGEKVFLECVQDMDHENMFWYRQDPGLGLRLIYFSYDVKMKEKGDIPEGYSVSREKKERFSLILESASTNQTSMYLCASSQSGLAGGYTDTQYFGPGTRLTVL.

Remarks on this clone: A read error may account for a junction end that differs from germline. The rearrangement uses TRBV7-2 and TRBJ2-5; no clear D gene. Germline assignment: CDR1 SGHTA and CDR2 FQGNSA. The CDR3 has 15 residues. CDR3 amino acids: CASSLGTVGQETQYF. The CDR3 coding sequence is TGTGCCAGCAGTTTAGGAACAGTGGGGCAAGAGACCCAGTACTTC.

The J gene is TRBJ1-4, the V gene TRBV28; no clear D gene. The CDR3 is made up of 15 amino acids. CDR1 and CDR2 (germline): MDHEN, SYDVKM. Trimming left V 6 bases short and J 8 bases short, with 19 bases between. The CDR3 nucleotides are TGTGCCAGCAGCTCCGGGTCCGTACAAGGGGAAAAACTGTTTTTT. This encodes CASSSGSVQGEKLFF.

The chain joins TRBV6-5 to TRBJ1-1; no definite D call. The CDR3 has 14 amino acids. V lost 6 bases and J 2 bases, leaving 13 bases between the germline ends. Per the germline V gene, CDR1 is MNHEY and CDR2 is SVGAGI. The CDR3 DNA sequence: TGTGCCAGCAGGCTGGGGAGGGTCAACACTGAAGCTTTCTTT. Protein sequence: CASRLGRVNTEAFF.

This clone was detected a few times. The chain joins TRBV4-3 to TRBJ2-2; tentative D call: TRBD2 (5 bases). Germline-derived CDR1 and CDR2 are LGHNA and YSLEER. Trimming took off 1 base at V and 5 bases at J, with 14 bases between the two ends. The CDR3 loop spans 16 amino acids. The CDR3 DNA is TGCGCCAGCAGCCAAGCCGAGGGAGTAAGGACCGGGGAGCTGTTTTTT. Its protein product is CASSQAEGVRTGELFF.

This clone has only a few counts. J is TRBJ1-2 and V is TRBV30, with D possibly matching TRBD1 (5 bases). Per germline, CDR1 GTSNPN and CDR2 SVGIG (reference sequence). This CDR3 has 13 amino acids. Trimming took 3 bases from V and 7 from J, leaving 15 bases between them. The CDR3 sequence: CAWSQGPGAGYTF. The CDR3 DNA follows: TGTGCCTGGAGCCAAGGGCCTGGGGCTGGCTACACCTTC.

This clone was detected only a few times. The chain has TRBV29-1 and TRBJ2-7; TRBD1 aligns across 10 bases. There are 14 residues in the CDR3. V gave up 7 bases and J gave up 5 bases; unmatched junction bases: 11. CDR1 is SQVTM and CDR2 is ANQGSEA in the germline V gene. CDR3 bases: TGCAGCGCTGGCCTCGGGACAGGGGTTGACGAGCAGTACTTC. Translated, it gives CSAGLGTGVDEQYF.

The rearrangement links TRBV7-2 to TRBJ1-4; D gene uncertain. This CDR3 comprises 14 residues. The V gene lost 1 base and the J gene lost 7 bases, with 10 bases spanning the gap. Germline V gene data show CDR1 as SGHTA and CDR2 as FQGNSA. The CDR3, as DNA: TGTGCCAGCAGCTTAGGAACCCGTGGTGAAAAACTGTTTTTT. Residues: CASSLGTRGEKLFF.

This clone has a handful of counts. The V gene is TRBV6-5, the J gene TRBJ1-5; perhaps TRBD1 as D (5 bases). The CDR3 loop spans 15 amino acids. CDR1 is MNHEY, CDR2 SVGAGI, per germline. V dropped 5 bases and J dropped 0 bases, with 11 bases sitting between them. The CDR3 is CASSPGRPSNQPQHF. The DNA for the CDR3 is TGTGCCAGCAGTCCGGGACGGCCTAGCAATCAGCCCCAGCATTTT.

The chain couples TRBV18 to TRBJ2-7; a possible D gene is TRBD1 (5 bases). The V gene lost 6 bases and the J gene lost 2 bases, with 14 bases spanning the gap. Per germline, CDR1 KGHSH and CDR2 LQKENI. The CDR3 is 14 amino acids. CDR3 nucleotide sequence: TGTGCCAGCTCCTTCGCACAGGAACCCTACGAGCAGTACTTC. Amino acid sequence: CASSFAQEPYEQYF.

This clone was counted a few times. The sample has other DNA sequences that encode this CDR3 too. This chain uses TRBV29-1 with TRBJ1-1; D uncertain. Trimming left V 5 bases short and J 0 bases short, with 7 bases between. Germline V lookup: CDR1 SQVTM, CDR2 ANQGSEA. This CDR3 region has 12 residues. This CDR3 reads CSVRTMNTEAFF. CDR3 nucleotide sequence: TGCAGCGTTCGAACTATGAACACTGAAGCTTTCTTT.

This clone was seen a handful of times. Other nucleotide sequences from this sample produce the same CDR3. The chain links TRBV18 to TRBJ1-4, with no clear D. This CDR3 comprises 13 residues. Germline assignment: CDR1 KGHSH and CDR2 LQKENI. V was clipped by 3 bases and J by 8 bases, with 10 bases between them. The CDR3 loop reads CASSPGEGEKLFF. CDR3 nucleotide sequence: TGTGCCAGCTCACCGGGAGAAGGAGAAAAACTGTTTTTT. The variable domain in full, completed from reference TRBV18 and TRBJ1-4, reads NAGVMQNPRHLVRRRGQEARLRCSPMKGHSHVYWYRQLPEEGLKFMVYLQKENIIDESGMPKERFSAEFPKEGPSILRIQQVVRGDSAAYFCASSPGEGEKLFFGSGTQLSVL.

In its sample, this clone was seen a few times. V gene TRBV25-1 combines with J gene TRBJ1-6; a weak D match, TRBD1 (5 bases). Germline CDR1 MGHDK, CDR2 SYGVNS. The CDR3 totals 15 residues. Between the trimmed V and J ends, which lost 3 bases and 8 bases, there was a span of 14 bases. In nucleotides, the CDR3 is TGTGCCAGCAGTGACTTGCAGGGTTCGGATTCACCCCTCCACTTT. Its translation is CASSDLQGSDSPLHF.

This clone was observed a few times. The chain recombines TRBV18 with TRBJ2-5; possibly TRBD1 for D (6 bases). From germline, CDR1 is KGHSH and CDR2 LQKENI. The V end lost 3 bases, the J end lost 5 bases, and 13 bases lay between the germline ends. The CDR3 covers 14 residues. CDR3 nucleotides: TGTGCCAGCTCACCCGGGACACCCCAGGAGACCCAGTACTTC. Translation gives CASSPGTPQETQYF. The entire variable domain, with the rest obtained from reference TRBV18 and TRBJ2-5, is as follows: NAGVMQNPRHLVRRRGQEARLRCSPMKGHSHVYWYRQLPEEGLKFMVYLQKENIIDESGMPKERFSAEFPKEGPSILRIQQVVRGDSAAYFCASSPGTPQETQYFGPGTRLLVL.

The DNA of the CDR3 is TGTGCCAGCAGTTTGGGGAAGAACACTGAAGCTTTCTTT. It translates to CASSLGKNTEAFF. The chain combines TRBV27 with TRBJ1-1; D unresolved. Germline CDR1 MNHEY, CDR2 SMNVEV (reference sequence). The CDR3 has 13 residues. V lost 3 bases and J 1 base, leaving 6 bases between the germline ends.

This clone was counted a few times. V usage is TRBV4-3 and J usage is TRBJ2-7; D may be TRBD2 (5 bases). The CDR3 is made up of 15 amino acids. Trimming shortened V by 1 base and J by 4 bases, and 14 bases separated the two germline ends. The germline CDR1 and CDR2 sequences are LGHNA and YSLEER. The CDR3 sequence is CASSQAPLGGYEQYF. DNA for the CDR3: TGCGCCAGCAGCCAAGCCCCTCTCGGCGGGTACGAGCAGTACTTC.

The chain uses TRBV5-1 and TRBJ2-3; D not certain. Germline values: CDR1 SGHRS, CDR2 YFSETQ. This CDR3 spans 14 amino acids. V lost 2 bases and J lost 0, with 7 bases in between. This chain's CDR3 is CASSFKDSTDTQYF. In DNA form, the CDR3 reads TGCGCCAGCAGCTTTAAGGACAGCACAGATACGCAGTATTTT.

The chain combines TRBV14 with TRBJ2-7, with D possibly matching TRBD2 (6 bases). V was cut by 2 bases and J by 3 bases, with 26 bases left in between. Germline V gives CDR1 SGHDN, CDR2 FVKESK. The CDR3 sequence is 19 residues long. The CDR3, as DNA: TGTGCCAGCAGCCAAATTAACCCTCCAGGAGGGGTGAGACTCTACGAGCAGTACTTC. Amino acids: CASSQINPPGGVRLYEQYF.